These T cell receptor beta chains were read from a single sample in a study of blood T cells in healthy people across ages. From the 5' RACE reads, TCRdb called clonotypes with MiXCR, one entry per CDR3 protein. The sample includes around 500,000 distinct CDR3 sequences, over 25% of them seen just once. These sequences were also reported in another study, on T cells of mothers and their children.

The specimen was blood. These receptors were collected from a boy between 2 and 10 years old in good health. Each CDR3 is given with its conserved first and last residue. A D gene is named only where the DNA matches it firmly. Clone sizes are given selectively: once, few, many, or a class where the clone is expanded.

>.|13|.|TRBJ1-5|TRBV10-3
CASRQVQNQPQHF
TGTGCCAGCAGACAGGTACAGAATCAGCCCCAGCATTTT
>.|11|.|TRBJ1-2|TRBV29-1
CSGWGNYGYTF
TGCAGCGGATGGGGGAACTATGGCTACACCTTC
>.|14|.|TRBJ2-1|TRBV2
CASSVTTGPHEQFF
TGTGCCAGCAGTGTGACTACCGGGCCACATGAGCAGTTCTTC
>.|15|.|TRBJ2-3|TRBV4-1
CASGRARGRADTQYF
TGCGCCAGCGGCCGGGCGCGGGGCCGAGCAGATACGCAGTATTTT
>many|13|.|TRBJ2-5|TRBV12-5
CASGLSLQETQYF
TGTGCTAGTGGCCTCTCCCTTCAAGAGACCCAGTACTTC
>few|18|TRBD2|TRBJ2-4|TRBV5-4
CASSLGGLAGLAKNIQYF
TGTGCCAGCAGCTTGGGGGGACTAGCGGGACTAGCCAAAAACATTCAGTACTTC
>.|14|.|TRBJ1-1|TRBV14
CASSPLRRTTEAFF
TGTGCCAGCAGCCCGCTCAGGAGGACCACTGAAGCTTTCTTT
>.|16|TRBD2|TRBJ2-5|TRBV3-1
CASTPSISGGKETQYF
TGTGCCAGCACCCCAAGCATCAGCGGGGGCAAAGAGACCCAGTACTTC
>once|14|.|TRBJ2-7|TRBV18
CASSPGPPTGEQYF
TGTGCCAGCTCCCCCGGGCCCCCTACGGGGGAGCAGTACTTC
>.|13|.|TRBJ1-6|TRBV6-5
CASSYSMRGPLHF
TGTGCCAGCAGTTACTCGATGAGAGGACCCCTCCACTTT
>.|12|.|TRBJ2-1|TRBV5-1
CASEGQYNEQFF
TGCGCCAGCGAGGGGCAATACAATGAGCAGTTCTTC
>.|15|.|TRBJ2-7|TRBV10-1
CASINFGKGGYEQYF
TGCGCCAGCATCAATTTTGGCAAAGGGGGCTACGAGCAGTACTTC
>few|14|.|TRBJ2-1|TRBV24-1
CATSVGGSYNEQFF
TGTGCCACCAGTGTAGGGGGGTCCTACAATGAGCAGTTCTTC
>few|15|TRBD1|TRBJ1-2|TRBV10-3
CAIRPRQGDHYGYTF
TGTGCCATCAGACCTCGACAGGGGGATCACTATGGCTACACCTTC
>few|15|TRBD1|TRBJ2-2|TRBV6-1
CASSVGQGMTGELFF
TGTGCCAGCAGTGTGGGACAGGGCATGACCGGGGAGCTGTTTTTT
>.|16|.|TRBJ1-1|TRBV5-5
CASSGQYGTWDTEAFF
TGTGCCAGCAGCGGCCAGTACGGGACGTGGGACACTGAAGCTTTCTTT
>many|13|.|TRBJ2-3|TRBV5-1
CASSRDSTDTQYF
TGCGCCAGCAGTCGGGATTCCACAGATACGCAGTATTTT
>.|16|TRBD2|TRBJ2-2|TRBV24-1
CATSDSSGRNTGELFF
TGTGCCACCAGTGATTCTAGCGGGAGGAACACCGGGGAGCTGTTTTTT
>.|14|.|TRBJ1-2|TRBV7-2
CASSRDWNEYGYTF
TGTGCCAGCAGCCGGGACTGGAACGAGTATGGCTACACCTTC
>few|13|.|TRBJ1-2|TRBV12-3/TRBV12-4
CASSFYRNYGYTF
TGTGCCAGCAGTTTCTACAGAAACTATGGCTACACCTTC
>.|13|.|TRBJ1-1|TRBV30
CAWSVLEAAEAFF
TGTGCCTGGAGTGTACTGGAGGCAGCTGAAGCTTTCTTT
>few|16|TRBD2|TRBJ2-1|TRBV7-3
CASSFKRGGVPRQQFF
TGTGCCAGCAGCTTCAAGCGGGGGGGCGTACCGCGTCAGCAGTTCTTC
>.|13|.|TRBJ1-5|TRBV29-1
CSVLGPDNQPQHF
TGCAGCGTTCTAGGACCAGATAATCAGCCCCAGCATTTT
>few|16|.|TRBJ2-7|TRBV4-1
CASSQGRLAGSYEQYF
TGCGCCAGCAGCCAAGGGCGCCTAGCAGGCTCCTACGAGCAGTACTTC
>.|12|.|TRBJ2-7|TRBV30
CAWSDSSYEQYF
TGTGCCTGGTCGGACAGTTCCTACGAGCAGTACTTC
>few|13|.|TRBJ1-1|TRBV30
CAWRGGLNTEAFF
TGTGCCTGGAGGGGAGGCCTGAACACTGAAGCTTTCTTT
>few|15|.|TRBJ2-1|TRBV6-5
CASSQEGASYNEQFF
TGTGCCAGCAGCCAGGAGGGGGCCTCCTACAATGAGCAGTTCTTC
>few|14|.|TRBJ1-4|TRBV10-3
CAISLDAANEKLFF
TGTGCCATCAGCCTGGATGCGGCTAATGAAAAACTGTTTTTT
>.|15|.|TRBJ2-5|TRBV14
CASSQFSGRSKTQYF
TGTGCCAGCAGCCAATTTTCGGGGCGGTCAAAGACCCAGTACTTC
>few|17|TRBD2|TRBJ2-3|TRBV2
CASRTPTSRGVTDTQYF
TGTGCCAGCAGGACCCCCACCTCGCGGGGGGTCACAGATACGCAGTATTTT
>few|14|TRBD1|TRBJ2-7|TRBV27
CASSFGQEYYEQYF
TGTGCCAGCAGTTTCGGACAGGAGTACTACGAGCAGTACTTC
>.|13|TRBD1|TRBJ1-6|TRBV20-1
CSARGQTNSPLHF
TGCAGTGCTAGGGGACAGACTAATTCACCCCTCCACTTT
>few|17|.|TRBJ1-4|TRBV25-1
CASSDDFSGPTNEKLFF
TGTGCCAGCAGTGACGATTTCTCGGGACCAACTAATGAAAAACTGTTTTTT
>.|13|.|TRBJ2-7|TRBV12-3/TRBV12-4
CASSWGTPYEQYF
TGTGCCAGCAGTTGGGGGACCCCCTACGAGCAGTACTTC
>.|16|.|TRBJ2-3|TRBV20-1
CSADPGTSSSTDTQYF
TGCAGTGCTGATCCTGGGACCTCCAGTAGCACAGATACGCAGTATTTT